Reported below is one T cell receptor beta chain. The antigen remains unidentified. This entry belongs to a study of blood T cells in healthy people across ages. Study results and limitations: More naive CD4+ cells and higher diversity were found in long-lived than in aged donors. Estimated diversity across one million T cells was deemed an underestimate.

A second roughly 7 to 11 cycle PCR used barcoded and J-beta primers. CDR3-containing paired-end reads numbered at least 2.5 million in each sample. MiXCR, run by TCRdb on the 5' RACE reads, gives a single entry per CDR3 protein. Found here are 650,000 to 950,000 distinct CDR3 sequences, 40% to 50% of them singletons; the top ten hold about 21%. V was pared by 1 base and J by 3 bases, with 13 bases between. CDR1 and CDR2 (germline): SGHTA, FQGNSA. There are 16 residues in the CDR3. This sequence joins TRBV7-2 and TRBJ2-4, with TRBD2 as a possible D gene (5 bases). This receptor was taken from a man in his fifties or sixties in good health. The specimen sequenced was blood. The chain's CDR3 is CASSLGGLAVKNIQYF. The CDR3 DNA is TGTGCCAGCAGCTTAGGTGGGCTAGCCGTCAAAAACATTCAGTACTTC.